What follows are 23 T cell receptor beta chains derived from one specimen sequenced in a study of CD8+ T cells in alopecia areata. Reverse transcribed after extraction, RNA yielded cDNA as the sequencing template. Using immunoSEQ multiplex PCR, the repertoire was profiled, and TCRdb retains in-frame clones only, with some absent. The sample has about 250,000 clones; around three fifths are singletons. Treatment: oral pan-JAK inhibitor, 5-10 mg twice daily. Sequencing used CD4+ T cells sorted from blood, obtained between weeks 51 and 52, from a patient treated with tofacitinib. The receptor set was obtained from a human donor with alopecia areata.

The CDR3 is CASSLEPGFGANVLTF. The CDR3, as DNA: TGTGCCAGCAGCTTAGAACCCGGGTTCGGAGCCAACGTCCTGACTTTC. J is TRBJ2-6 and V is TRBV7-2, with D hard to call. Deletions cut 1 base from V and 7 bases from J, with 14 bases between. The CDR3 runs to 16 residues. Germline V gene sequence: CDR1 SGHTA, CDR2 FQGNSA.

A note on this clone: Other DNA sequences within the sample encode an identical CDR3. The gene calls are TRBV5-1 and TRBJ1-6, with 7 bases lining up with TRBD1. The V and J ends lost 1 base and 5 bases, in that order; junction bases with no gene match: 0. The germline gives CDR1 SGHRS, CDR2 YFSETQ. The CDR3 spans 14 residues. In DNA, the CDR3 is TGCGCCAGCAGCTTGCAGGGGGATAATTCACCCCTCCACTTT. Translating gives CASSLQGDNSPLHF.

The chain couples TRBV5-4 to TRBJ1-1; 7 bases align to TRBD1. V lost 4 bases, J lost 8 bases, and 14 bases stayed unmatched. The CDR3 sequence is 15 residues long. Germline CDR1 and CDR2: SGHNT and YYREEE (reference sequence). The CDR3 bases are TGTGCCAGCAGCCCGATCGAGAGGGGGCGAGGGGAAGCTTTCTTT. Translation gives CASSPIERGRGEAFF.

The chain couples TRBV6-5 to TRBJ1-4; D not resolved. Per the germline V gene, CDR1 is MNHEY and CDR2 is SVGAGI. The CDR3 runs 13 residues. The germline V and J ends were trimmed by 5 bases and 4 bases, with 8 bases remaining between them. The CDR3 DNA reads TGTGCCAGCAGTCCTGGCCATAATGAAAAACTGTTTTTT. Amino acid sequence: CASSPGHNEKLFF.

The V call is TRBV19, the J call TRBJ1-5; perhaps TRBD1 as D (6 bases). The CDR3 is 13 residues long. V lost 7 bases to trimming and J lost 11 bases, with 18 bases between them. CDR1 is LNHDA, CDR2 SQIVND, per germline (reference sequence). The CDR3 sequence is CASTHRGAAAQHF. The CDR3 nucleotides are TGTGCCAGTACCCACCGGGGGGCAGCGGCCCAGCATTTT.

A few counts support this clone. This chain links TRBV7-9 with TRBJ2-3; no definite D call. V lost 8 bases to trimming and J lost 6 bases, with 9 bases between them. This CDR3 spans 11 amino acids. Germline V CDR1 and CDR2: SEHNR, FQNEAQ (reference sequence). CDR3 bases: TGTGCCAGCGTTTTGTCGGATACGCAGTATTTT. Protein: CASVLSDTQYF. The whole variable domain, filled in from reference TRBV7-9 and TRBJ2-3, reads DTGVSQNPRHKITKRGQNVTFRCDPISEHNRLYWYRQTLGQGPEFLTYFQNEAQLEKSRLLSDRFSAERPKGSFSTLEIQRTEQGDSAMYLCASVLSDTQYFGPGTRLTVL.

This chain connects TRBV9 to TRBJ2-7, with TRBD2 as a possible D gene (5 bases). The CDR3 runs 14 residues. V was trimmed by 4 bases and J by 4 bases, leaving 15 bases between them. In germline, CDR1 is SGDLS, CDR2 YYNGEE. CDR3 protein: CASSPSLALYEQYF. The CDR3 nucleotides read TGTGCCAGCAGCCCATCCCTAGCTTTGTACGAGCAGTACTTC.

The chain carries TRBV11-2 and TRBJ2-5, with D perhaps TRBD1 (6 bases). The germline V and J ends were trimmed by 5 bases and 1 base, with 14 bases remaining between them. Germline assignment: CDR1 SGHAT and CDR2 FQNNGV. This CDR3 has 15 residues. CDR3 region: CASSQIGQTQETQYF. The CDR3 coding sequence is TGTGCCAGCAGCCAAATAGGACAGACCCAAGAGACCCAGTACTTC.

V usage is TRBV29-1 and J usage is TRBJ2-7; TRBD1 is a possible D gene (5 bases). Germline lookup yields CDR1 SQVTM and CDR2 ANQGSEA. Trimming took off 7 bases at V and 0 bases at J, with 10 bases between the two ends. The CDR3 is made up of 12 amino acids. CDR3: CSARQFSYEQYF. The CDR3 nucleotides read TGCAGCGCACGACAGTTCTCCTACGAGCAGTACTTC.

This clone was seen only a few times. The rearrangement joins TRBV10-3 to TRBJ2-7; D is possibly TRBD1 (6 bases). Germline V gives CDR1 ENHRY, CDR2 SYGVKD. The CDR3 length is 14 residues. The ends were cut back, 0 bases at V and 2 bases at J, with 8 bases in the middle. The CDR3 DNA reads as TGTGCCATCAGTGAGTCGGACAGCCCCTACGAGCAGTACTTC. As protein: CAISESDSPYEQYF.

The CDR3: CASSRGQNTEAFF. The CDR3 DNA follows: TGTGCCAGCAGCCGTGGACAGAACACTGAAGCTTTCTTT. The chain carries TRBV14 and TRBJ1-1, with a tentative D call TRBD1 (5 bases). The ends were cut back, 4 bases at V and 1 base at J, with 7 bases in the middle. The germline V gene has CDR1 SGHDN and CDR2 FVKESK. The CDR3 covers 13 residues.

V gene TRBV7-3 combines with J gene TRBJ2-3; 11 positions agree with TRBD2. The CDR3 is 17 amino acids. In germline, CDR1 is SGHTA, CDR2 FQGTGA. The V gene end was trimmed by 4 bases and the J gene end by 3 bases; junction bases not matched to a gene: 9. CDR3: CASSSTSGGPITDTQYF. CDR3 nucleotides: TGTGCCAGCAGCTCTACTAGCGGGGGACCCATAACAGATACGCAGTATTTT.

Here the CDR3 DNA reads TGCGCCAGCAGCTTACTAGCGGGGGGGAACTACGAGCAGTACTTC. This codes for CASSLLAGGNYEQYF. The chain carries TRBV5-1 and TRBJ2-7, with 13 bases identical to TRBD2. The germline CDR1 and CDR2 sequences are SGHRS and YFSETQ. Germline trimming cut 2 bases from V and 3 bases from J; bases unmatched to any gene: 2. The CDR3 covers 15 residues.

The chain joins TRBV2 to TRBJ1-5; D is possibly TRBD1 (6 bases). The CDR3 contains 13 residues. Deletions cut 6 bases from V and 3 bases from J, with 9 bases between. Looked up from germline, CDR1 is SNHLY and CDR2 is FYNNEI. The CDR3 nucleotides are TGTGCCAGCAGCCGGGACATCAATCAGCCCCAGCATTTT. Amino acids: CASSRDINQPQHF.

V and J are TRBV7-2 and TRBJ2-7; TRBD1 agrees at 7 bases. V dropped 4 bases and J dropped 6; count of bases not matched to a gene: 6. The CDR3 runs 13 residues. Germline V CDR1 and CDR2: SGHTA, FQGNSA. CDR3 sequence reads: CASSSNRGGEQYF. In DNA, the CDR3 is TGTGCCAGCAGCTCAAACAGGGGTGGCGAGCAGTACTTC. Using reference TRBV7-2 and TRBJ2-7 for the parts outside the CDR3, the full variable domain is GAGVSQSPSNKVTEKGKDVELRCDPISGHTALYWYRQSLGQGLEFLIYFQGNSAPDKSGLPSDRFSAERTGGSVSTLTIQRTQQEDSAVYLCASSSNRGGEQYFGPGTRLTVT.

V usage is TRBV11-1 and J usage is TRBJ2-1, with TRBD1 matching over 8 bases. Germline V lookup: CDR1 SGHAT, CDR2 FQDESV (reference sequence). V gave up 3 bases and J gave up 8 bases; unmatched junction bases: 12. CDR3 size: 16 residues. CDR3 residues: CASSLGGGQGVHEQFF. The CDR3 DNA reads as TGTGCCAGCAGCTTGGGAGGTGGACAGGGTGTTCATGAGCAGTTCTTC. Drawing the rest from reference TRBV11-1 and TRBJ2-1, the complete variable domain is EAEVAQSPRYKITEKSQAVAFWCDPISGHATLYWYRQILGQGPELLVQFQDESVVDDSQLPKDRFSAERLKGVDSTLKIQPAELGDSAMYLCASSLGGGQGVHEQFFGPGTRLTVL.

The chain uses TRBV4-1 and TRBJ2-2; D gene ambiguous. This CDR3 is built from 15 residues. V lost 5 bases, J lost 1 base, and 11 bases lay in between. Germline CDR1 reads MGHRA; CDR2 reads YSYEKL. The CDR3 DNA reads as TGCGCCAGCAGCTCCCCCCGCGGGAACACCGGGGAGCTGTTTTTT. Its translation: CASSSPRGNTGELFF.

J is TRBJ2-1 and V is TRBV7-2, with TRBD2 as a possible D gene (5 bases). V was shortened by 1 base and J by 0 bases, with 13 bases between the two germline ends. This CDR3 region has 17 residues. The germline gives CDR1 SGHTA, CDR2 FQGNSA. The DNA for the CDR3 is TGTGCCAGCAGCTTAGTCAAAGGACTTAGCTCCTACAATGAGCAGTTCTTC. This translates into CASSLVKGLSSYNEQFF.

This CDR3 is CASSYSGSPFAEAFF. In DNA, the CDR3 is TGTGCCAGCAGTTACTCGGGGTCCCCCTTCGCTGAAGCTTTCTTT. The chain joins TRBV6-5 to TRBJ1-1; no clear D. V lost 0 bases and J 6 bases, leaving 14 bases between the germline ends. The CDR3 spans 15 residues. CDR1 MNHEY and CDR2 SVGAGI come from the germline V gene.

CDR3: CSALSGNSYEQYF. CDR3 coding DNA: TGCAGCGCCCTTAGCGGTAACTCCTACGAGCAGTACTTC. The rearrangement joins TRBV29-1 to TRBJ2-7; maybe TRBD2 (6 bases). The CDR3 is 13 residues long. V was cut by 7 bases and J by 0 bases, with 13 bases left in between. CDR1 SQVTM and CDR2 ANQGSEA come from the germline V gene.

The V gene is TRBV29-1, the J gene TRBJ2-1; possibly TRBD1 for D (6 bases). Trimming removed 7 bases from V and 0 bases from J, with 13 bases in between. Looked up from germline, CDR1 is SQVTM and CDR2 is ANQGSEA. The CDR3 runs 14 residues. CDR3: CSGRDTSSYNEQFF. CDR3 DNA sequence: TGCAGCGGAAGGGACACAAGCTCCTACAATGAGCAGTTCTTC.

This rearrangement joins TRBV7-8 to TRBJ1-6; TRBD1 might be the D (6 bases). The CDR3 contains 14 residues. Germline V gives CDR1 SGHVS, CDR2 FQNEAQ. V lost 1 base to trimming and J lost 9 bases, with 10 bases between them. CDR3 protein: CASSLDRVGSPLHF. The CDR3 nucleotides are TGTGCCAGCAGCTTAGACAGGGTGGGTTCACCCCTCCACTTT.

The CDR3 nucleotides read TGTGCCTGGAGTGTAGAGCGAAGAAGTGAAAAACTGTTTTTT. It is translated as CAWSVERRSEKLFF. J is TRBJ1-4 and V is TRBV30; D unresolved. This CDR3 comprises 14 residues. With 0 bases removed from V and 7 bases from J, the gap between germline ends came to 12 bases. CDR1 and CDR2 (germline): GTSNPN, SVGIG (reference sequence).